These 14 T cell receptor beta chains came from one sample sequenced in a study of blood T cells in healthy people across ages. Alongside a J-beta primer mix, a sample-barcoded 5' primer served in a second PCR lasting roughly 6 to 11 cycles. TCRdb passed the 5' RACE reads through MiXCR, listing each CDR3 protein once. The table lists about 1.6 million distinct CDR3 sequences, roughly 32% of them singletons. Sequencing was performed on blood. These TCRs come from a woman aged 30 to 39 in good health.

This chain uses TRBV10-3 with TRBJ2-2; 10 bases align to TRBD2. Germline assignment: CDR1 ENHRY and CDR2 SYGVKD. The CDR3 consists of 17 residues. V gave up 7 bases and J gave up 4 bases; unmatched junction bases: 12. CDR3 nucleotide sequence: TGTGCCATCAAGGGCGTAAAGCGGGGGGGTCTCACCGGGGAGCTGTTTTTT. Protein product: CAIKGVKRGGLTGELFF.

The rearrangement joins TRBV6-5 to TRBJ1-1; 7 bases line up with TRBD1. Germline V lookup: CDR1 MNHEY, CDR2 SVGAGI. CDR3 length equals 16 residues. Losses at the gene ends were 2 bases for V and 1 base for J; bases not matched to a gene: 7. CDR3 DNA sequence: TGTGCCAGCAGTTACGACCACAGGGGTCGGAACACTGAAGCTTTCTTT. It codes for CASSYDHRGRNTEAFF.

This clonotype came up a few times. The V call is TRBV3-1, the J call TRBJ2-5; 8 bases fit TRBD2. V was clipped by 2 bases and J by 11 bases; unmatched bases: 10. The CDR3 runs 14 residues. Per the germline V gene, CDR1 is LGHDT and CDR2 is YNNKEL (reference sequence). Written as DNA, the CDR3 is TGTGCCAGCAGCCAATCCGGGACTAGGGGGGAGCAGTACTTC. Protein product: CASSQSGTRGEQYF.

This clonotype was picked up a small number of times. The V and J genes are TRBV29-1 and TRBJ2-2; D is unclear. The V end lost 7 bases, the J end lost 1 base, and 16 bases lay between the germline ends. Germline V gene lookup returns CDR1 SQVTM and CDR2 ANQGSEA. The CDR3 sequence is 15 residues long. In DNA form, the CDR3 reads TGCAGCGCTCGAAGATGGAGCGTGAACACCGGGGAGCTGTTTTTT. It specifies CSARRWSVNTGELFF.

This chain links TRBV12-1 with TRBJ1-4. TRBV12-1 is shown as a pseudogene. This CDR3 contains 19 residues. The CDR3 loop is CASILRLRVTWIWNEKLFF. The CDR3, as DNA: TGTGCCAGCATCCTTCGTTTAAGGGTGACTTGGATCTGGAATGAAAAACTGTTTTTT.

The rearrangement uses TRBV5-1 and TRBJ2-3, with TRBD1 identical over 7 bases. Germline V gene data show CDR1 as SGHRS and CDR2 as YFSETQ. CDR3 length: 14 amino acids. V trimming: 4 bases; J trimming: 4 bases; junction bases outside the gene matches: 6. CDR3 region: CASSQDRVPDTQYF. CDR3 sequence (DNA): TGCGCCAGCAGCCAAGACAGGGTCCCAGATACGCAGTATTTT.

The J gene is TRBJ2-7, the V gene TRBV10-3; 13 nucleotides agree with TRBD2. V was clipped by 3 bases and J by 4 bases; unmatched bases: 3. CDR1 and CDR2 (germline): ENHRY, SYGVKD. This CDR3 region has 15 residues. CDR3 residues: CAISDGTSGTYEQYF. CDR3 coding DNA: TGTGCCATCAGTGACGGGACTAGCGGGACGTACGAGCAGTACTTC.

The V call is TRBV29-1, the J call TRBJ1-1; a weak D match, TRBD1 (6 bases). The germline gives CDR1 SQVTM, CDR2 ANQGSEA. Deletions cut 5 bases from V and 6 bases from J, with 16 bases between. The CDR3 is made up of 13 amino acids. DNA for the CDR3: TGCAGCGTTCTTTCAGGGGTGTCCCCTGAAGCTTTCTTT. The encoded protein is CSVLSGVSPEAFF.

The V gene is TRBV6-1, the J gene TRBJ2-3; D is ambiguous. This CDR3 region has 15 residues. V was cut by 7 bases and J by 4 bases, with 18 bases left in between. Germline V gene sequence: CDR1 MNHNS, CDR2 SASEGT. The CDR3 bases are TGTGCCAGCACCCCTTTAGTAGGCCGCGCAGATACGCAGTATTTT. Protein product: CASTPLVGRADTQYF.

The CDR3 coding sequence is TGCGCCAGCAGCCAAGAGGGAGGGGGGCATTTGGGCAATGAGCAGTTCTTC. It translates to CASSQEGGGHLGNEQFF. The J gene is TRBJ2-1, the V gene TRBV4-1; possibly TRBD2 for D (7 bases). CDR1 MGHRA and CDR2 YSYEKL come from the germline V gene. V lost 0 bases, J lost 6 bases, and 18 bases lay in between. This CDR3 region has 17 residues.

The chain uses TRBV28 and TRBJ2-1, with TRBD1 matching 11 bases. The CDR3 has 16 amino acids. The germline gives CDR1 MDHEN, CDR2 SYDVKM. The trim removed 6 bases at V and 7 bases at J, leaving 11 bases unmatched. The CDR3 nucleotides read TGTGCCAGCAGATACGGGCCGGGACAGGGGGGGAATGAGCAGTTCTTC. Translated, it gives CASRYGPGQGGNEQFF.

This clonotype has a handful of counts. This rearrangement joins TRBV11-2 to TRBJ2-1; the match to TRBD2 covers 8 bases. The V segment lost 4 bases and the J segment 9 bases; nucleotides outside the gene matches: 11. CDR3 size: 15 residues. Looked up from germline, CDR1 is SGHAT and CDR2 is FQNNGV. The DNA for the CDR3 is TGTGCCAGCAGCTCCCTAAGAGCGGGAGCAATTGAGCAGTTCTTC. Residues: CASSSLRAGAIEQFF.

The chain combines TRBV5-1 with TRBJ2-7; no definite D call. Germline V gene data show CDR1 as SGHRS and CDR2 as YFSETQ. V lost 2 bases to trimming and J lost 1 base, with 10 bases between them. The CDR3 sequence is 14 residues long. CDR3 sequence reads: CASSFLGTSYEQYF. The CDR3 DNA is TGCGCCAGCAGCTTTTTAGGCACATCCTACGAGCAGTACTTC.

This clonotype was detected a few times. This rearrangement joins TRBV28 to TRBJ2-2; no clear D. The CDR3 sequence is 13 residues long. V lost 2 bases, J lost 3 bases, and 4 bases lay in between. Germline CDR1 MDHEN, CDR2 SYDVKM. The CDR3 region has the DNA TGTGCCAGCAGTTTAAAATACACCGGGGAGCTGTTTTTT. Protein: CASSLKYTGELFF.